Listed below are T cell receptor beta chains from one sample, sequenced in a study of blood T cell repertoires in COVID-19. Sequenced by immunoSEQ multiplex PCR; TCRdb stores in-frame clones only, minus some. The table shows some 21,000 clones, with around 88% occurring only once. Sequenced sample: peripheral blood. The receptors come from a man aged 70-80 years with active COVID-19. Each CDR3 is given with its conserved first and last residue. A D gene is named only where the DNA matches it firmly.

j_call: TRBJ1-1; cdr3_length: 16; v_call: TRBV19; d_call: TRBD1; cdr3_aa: CASSIVESRGRTEAFF
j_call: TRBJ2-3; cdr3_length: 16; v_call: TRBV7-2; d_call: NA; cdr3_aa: CASSLAPSLGTDTQYF
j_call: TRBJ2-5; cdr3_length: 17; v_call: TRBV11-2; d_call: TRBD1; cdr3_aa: CASSYLQGQGRRETQYF
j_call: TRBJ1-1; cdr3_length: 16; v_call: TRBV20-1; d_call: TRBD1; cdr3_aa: CSASRQGVRLNTEAFF
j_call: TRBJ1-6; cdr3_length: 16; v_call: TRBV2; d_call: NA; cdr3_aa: CASSEQGSSYNSPLHF
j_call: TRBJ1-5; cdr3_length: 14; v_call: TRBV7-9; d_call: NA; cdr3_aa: CASSPTSGSQPQHF
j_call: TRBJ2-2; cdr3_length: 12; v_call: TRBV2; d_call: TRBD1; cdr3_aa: CASQGQIGELFF
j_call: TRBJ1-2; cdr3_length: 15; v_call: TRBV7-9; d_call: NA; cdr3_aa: CASSLDQKITESHTF
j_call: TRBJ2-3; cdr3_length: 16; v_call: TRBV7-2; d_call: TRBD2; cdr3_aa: CASSLALAGGGDTQYF
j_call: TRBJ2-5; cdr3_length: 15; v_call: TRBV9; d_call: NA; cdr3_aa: CASSVADGLQETQYF
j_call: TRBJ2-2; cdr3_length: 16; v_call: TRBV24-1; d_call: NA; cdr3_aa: CATSDPRGADTGELFF
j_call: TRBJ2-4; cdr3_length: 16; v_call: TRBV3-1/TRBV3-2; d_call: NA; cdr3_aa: CASSQEGLGAKNIQYF
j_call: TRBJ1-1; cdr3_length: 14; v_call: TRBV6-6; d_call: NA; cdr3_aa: CASSYQGLNTEAFF
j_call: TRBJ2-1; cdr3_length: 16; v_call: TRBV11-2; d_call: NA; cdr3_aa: CASSLMGAGSGNEQFF